These 18 T cell receptor beta chains originate from one sample sequenced in a study of blood T cells in healthy people across ages. Using a J-beta primer mix together with a sample-barcoded 5' primer, a second PCR was run for roughly 6 to 12 cycles. TCRdb used MiXCR to reprocess the 5' RACE reads, holding one entry per CDR3 protein. The table has 1.4 million or so distinct CDR3 sequences, approximately 39% seen once. Sample: blood. These receptors were obtained from a woman between 18 and 29 years old in good health.

The CDR3 loop is CASSFVGRSISPLHF. The CDR3 DNA reads TGTGCCAGCAGTTTCGTGGGACGGTCGATTTCACCCCTCCACTTT. V gene TRBV27 combines with J gene TRBJ1-6, with D possibly matching TRBD1 (5 bases). CDR3 size: 15 residues. V was cut by 3 bases and J by 9 bases, with 15 bases left in between. CDR1 MNHEY and CDR2 SMNVEV come from the germline V gene (reference sequence).

This sequence joins TRBV5-1 and TRBJ1-3; D gene unclear. Trimming removed 4 bases at V and 2 bases at J, with 10 bases between. The CDR3 has 14 amino acids. Germline V gene sequence: CDR1 SGHRS, CDR2 YFSETQ. CDR3 sequence reads: CASSPGSPGNTIYF. Written as DNA, the CDR3 is TGCGCCAGCAGCCCGGGTTCCCCTGGAAACACCATATATTTT.

V usage is TRBV6-5 and J usage is TRBJ2-5; D is unclear. The tail of the sequence fits TRBJ2-7 better, so the J call may be wrong. Germline-derived CDR1 and CDR2 are MNHEY and SVGAGI. This CDR3 spans 15 amino acids. The CDR3 DNA is TGTGCCAGCAGTTACTCGGCCATCCCCTACTACGAGCAGTACTTC. Residues: CASSYSAIPYYEQYF.

The chain employs TRBV2 and TRBJ2-7; possible D gene TRBD2, 5 bases. This CDR3 is 15 amino acids long. Germline V gene sequence: CDR1 SNHLY, CDR2 FYNNEI. V was trimmed by 6 bases and J by 4 bases, leaving 19 bases between them. CDR3 DNA: TGTGCCAGCAGGGAACAGAGCGGACCCTTTTACGAGCAGTACTTC. It specifies CASREQSGPFYEQYF. The full variable domain, its missing parts supplied by reference TRBV2 and TRBJ2-7, is EPEVTQTPSHQVTQMGQEVILRCVPISNHLYFYWYRQILGQKVEFLVSFYNNEISEKSEIFDDQFSVERPDGSNFTLKIRSTKLEDSAMYFCASREQSGPFYEQYFGPGTRLTVT.

V is TRBV12-3 or TRBV12-4 and J is TRBJ2-5, with a possible D match to TRBD2 (6 bases). The germline V and J ends were trimmed by 8 bases and 10 bases, with 17 bases remaining between them. The CDR3 is made up of 12 amino acids. CDR3 nucleotides: TGTGCCAGCGCGGGACCCACTAGTAACCAGTACTTC. This gives the protein CASAGPTSNQYF.

With respect to this clonotype: One end of the junction fails to match germline, which may point to a read error. The chain couples TRBV7-8 to TRBJ2-3; D possibly corresponds to TRBD2 (7 bases). The germline V gene encodes CDR1 SGHVS and CDR2 FQNEAQ. This CDR3 region has 16 residues. The CDR3 DNA reads TGTACCAGCAGCTTAGGTGTCGGGGGGCTCGCAGATACGCAGTATTTT. It encodes CTSSLGVGGLADTQYF.

The chain couples TRBV20-1 to TRBJ2-3, with 10 bases aligning to TRBD2. Germline CDR1 is DFQATT and CDR2 is SNEGSKA (reference sequence). The CDR3 runs to 15 residues. After removal of 0 bases from V and 4 bases from J, the junction contained 4 bases not matched to a gene. CDR3 DNA sequence: TGCAGTGCTAGAGACAGCGGGGGGGAGTCAGATACGCAGTATTTT. Protein: CSARDSGGESDTQYF.

There are a few counts of this clonotype. This chain connects TRBV6-2 or TRBV6-3 to TRBJ2-7, with 13 bases that match TRBD2. CDR1 is MNHEY and CDR2 is SVGEGT in the germline V gene. CDR3 length: 19 residues. V lost 6 bases and J lost 1; bases outside the gene matches: 15. CDR3 in DNA: TGTGCCAGCAGCCCTTCTCCGACTAGCGGGAGGATCAGGTCCTACGAGCAGTACTTC. Translated, it gives CASSPSPTSGRIRSYEQYF.

The chain recombines TRBV10-3 with TRBJ2-7; D is unresolved. With the DNA end fitting TRBJ2-5 better, the J assignment may be wrong. This CDR3 spans 13 amino acids. Germline CDR1 reads ENHRY; CDR2 reads SYGVKD. Here the CDR3 reads CAISDQIGETQYF. CDR3 bases: TGTGCCATCAGTGACCAAATAGGCGAGACCCAGTACTTC.

V and J are TRBV2 and TRBJ2-1; 8 nucleotides line up with TRBD1. This CDR3 spans 16 amino acids. V dropped 4 bases and J dropped 3; count of bases not matched to a gene: 8. The V gene's germline CDR1 is SNHLY and CDR2 FYNNEI. The CDR3 region has the DNA TGTGCCAGCAGTGGACAGGGGACCCTCAACTACAATGAGCAGTTCTTC. Translating it yields CASSGQGTLNYNEQFF.

There are a few counts of this clonotype. A junction boundary mismatches the germline segment, possibly from a read error. The rearrangement joins TRBV7-2 to TRBJ2-4; 8 bases match TRBD2. The germline CDR1 and CDR2 sequences are SGHTA and FQGNSA. CDR3 length: 19 amino acids. Written as DNA, the CDR3 is TGTGCCTGCAGCCCAAAATGGAGACAGCGGGGGTTAGCCAAAAACATTCAGTACTTC. Amino acids: CACSPKWRQRGLAKNIQYF.

V is TRBV28 and J is TRBJ1-1; a possible D gene is TRBD1 (6 bases). V was pared by 1 base and J by 6 bases, with 18 bases between. The CDR3 spans 16 residues. The germline CDR1 and CDR2 sequences are MDHEN and SYDVKM. In nucleotides, the CDR3 is TGTGCCAGCAGTTTATATGGGGCTGGGGGGGCCCCTGAAGCTTTCTTT. Amino acids: CASSLYGAGGAPEAFF.

The chain has TRBV19 and TRBJ2-1; TRBD2 is a possible D gene (5 bases). The germline gives CDR1 LNHDA, CDR2 SQIVND (reference sequence). There are 14 residues in the CDR3. The ends were cut back, 5 bases at V and 8 bases at J, with 16 bases in the middle. The CDR3 bases are TGTGCCAGTAGTGTCGAGCCAGCAGCGGATGAGCAGTTCTTC. Its translation is CASSVEPAADEQFF.

This clonotype turned up a few times. The chain links TRBV4-3 to TRBJ1-2; no clear D gene. CDR3 length: 17 residues. CDR1 LGHNA and CDR2 YSLEER come from the germline V gene. V was clipped by 2 bases and J by 2 bases, with 18 bases between them. For the CDR3, the DNA is TGCGCCAGCAGCCAAACCTCGATGAAACAGATCAACTATGGCTACACCTTC. This encodes CASSQTSMKQINYGYTF.

V usage is TRBV7-9 and J usage is TRBJ2-7; 9 bases match TRBD1. The CDR3 is made up of 16 amino acids. Trimming cost V 4 bases and J 0 bases; bases outside gene matches: 7. Germline V lookup: CDR1 SEHNR, CDR2 FQNEAQ (reference sequence). CDR3 DNA: TGTGCCAGCAGCTCACCCGGGACAGGGATCTCCTACGAGCAGTACTTC. Translating it yields CASSSPGTGISYEQYF.

The rearrangement joins TRBV10-3 to TRBJ2-1; 10 positions agree with TRBD2. Germline V CDR1 and CDR2: ENHRY, SYGVKD. The CDR3 extends over 14 amino acids. J was trimmed by 13 bases and V by 0 bases; bases with no gene match: 6. As DNA, the CDR3 is TGTGCCATCAGTGAGTCGGGGACTAGCGAGAGACAGTTCTTC. This sequence encodes CAISESGTSERQFF.

The gene calls are TRBV2 and TRBJ1-2, with D hard to call. The length of the CDR3 is 11 residues. From germline, CDR1 is SNHLY and CDR2 FYNNEI. V lost 4 bases, J lost 13 bases, and 13 bases lay in between. CDR3 amino acids: CASSATKLATF. CDR3 coding DNA: TGTGCCAGCAGTGCGACAAAGCTCGCCACCTTC.

The rearrangement links TRBV12-3 or TRBV12-4 to TRBJ1-4; 7 bases map to TRBD1. The CDR3 is 14 amino acids. V shed 0 bases, J shed 8 bases, and the junction held 3 bases outside the gene matches. The CDR3 is CASSLAGGREKLFF. The CDR3 DNA reads TGTGCCAGCAGTTTAGCAGGGGGCAGGGAAAAACTGTTTTTT.